Ten or more counts support the clone carrying this T cell receptor beta chain. Its antigen is currently unknown. MiXCR was run by TCRdb on the RACE reads, yielding one entry per CDR3 protein. The sample records 300,000 to 450,000 distinct CDR3 sequences, approximately 5.8% being singletons. This sample is drawn from a study of human T cells and chemical hapten exposure. Study-wide results and limits: Those TCRs sitting above 1 in 1000 frequency stayed the same with DPC sensitization.

Indicated time point: pre-sensitization, week 0. Stated treatment: therapeutic diphenylcyclopropenone sensitization with weekly scalp DPC. CDR1 is SNHLY, CDR2 FYNNEI, per germline. Deletions cut 8 bases from V and 0 bases from J, with 8 bases between. The CDR3 sequence is 13 residues long. The source of this sequence is a woman aged 18 to 35 with alopecia areata. Some clones in this sample may be carry-over from other donors' samples. Sequencing was performed on whole blood, taken in connection with sensitization to the hapten diphenylcyclopropenone (DPC). The genes are TRBV2 and TRBJ2-1; D gene ambiguous. The CDR3: CASGESSYNEQFF. The CDR3 DNA reads TGTGCCAGCGGCGAGTCCTCCTACAATGAGCAGTTCTTC.